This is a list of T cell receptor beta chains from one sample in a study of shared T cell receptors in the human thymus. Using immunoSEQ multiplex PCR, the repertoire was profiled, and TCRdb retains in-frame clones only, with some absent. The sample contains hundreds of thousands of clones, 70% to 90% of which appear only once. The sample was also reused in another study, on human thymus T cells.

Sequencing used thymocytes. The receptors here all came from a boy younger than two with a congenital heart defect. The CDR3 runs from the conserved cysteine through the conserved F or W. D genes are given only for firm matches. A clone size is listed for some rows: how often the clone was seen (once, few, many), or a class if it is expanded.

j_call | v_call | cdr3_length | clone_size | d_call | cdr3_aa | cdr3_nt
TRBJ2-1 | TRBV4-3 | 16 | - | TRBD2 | CASSHAGRQTYNEQFF | TGCGCCAGCAGCCACGCCGGGAGGCAGACTTACAATGAGCAGTTCTTC
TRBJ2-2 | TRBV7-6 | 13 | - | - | CASSLVRAGELFF | TGTGCCAGCAGCTTAGTTAGAGCCGGGGAGCTGTTTTTT
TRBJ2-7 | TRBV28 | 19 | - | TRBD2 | CASSSPRKLAGRIPYEQYF | TGTGCCAGCAGTTCCCCCCGGAAACTAGCGGGACGAATACCCTACGAGCAGTACTTC
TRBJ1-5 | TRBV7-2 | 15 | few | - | CASSSRHGDNQPQHF | TGTGCCAGCAGCTCCAGACACGGCGACAATCAGCCCCAGCATTTT
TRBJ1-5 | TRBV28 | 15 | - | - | CASSPRGWSNQPQHF | TGTGCCAGCAGTCCAAGGGGATGGAGCAATCAGCCCCAGCATTTT
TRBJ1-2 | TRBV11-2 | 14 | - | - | CASSLAESVDGYTF | TGTGCCAGCAGCTTAGCGGAGTCAGTGGATGGCTACACCTTC
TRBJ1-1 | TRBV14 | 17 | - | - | CASSPGAGYVLNTEAFF | TGTGCCAGCAGCCCAGGGGCAGGTTACGTATTGAACACTGAAGCTTTCTTT
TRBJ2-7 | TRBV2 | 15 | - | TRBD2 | CASRGGLAGAYEQYF | TGTGCCAGCAGGGGGGGACTAGCGGGGGCCTACGAGCAGTACTTC
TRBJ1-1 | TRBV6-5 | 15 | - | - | CASSYSQARGTEAFF | TGTGCCAGCAGTTACTCCCAGGCTCGAGGGACTGAAGCTTTCTTT
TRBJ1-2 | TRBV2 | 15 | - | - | CASSEGNRANYGYTF | TGTGCCAGCAGTGAAGGTAACAGAGCTAACTATGGCTACACCTTC
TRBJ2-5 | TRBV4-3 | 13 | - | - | CASSQGRKETQYF | TGCGCCAGCAGCCAAGGGAGAAAAGAGACCCAGTACTTC
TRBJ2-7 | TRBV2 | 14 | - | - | CASSAPGKRPEQYF | TGTGCCAGCAGTGCTCCGGGTAAGAGGCCTGAGCAGTACTTC
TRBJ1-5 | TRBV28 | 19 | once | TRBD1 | CASSLLSKVTGHSNQPQHF | TGTGCCAGCAGTTTACTAAGTAAAGTGACAGGGCATAGCAATCAGCCCCAGCATTTT
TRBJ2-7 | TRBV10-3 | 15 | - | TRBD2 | CAISESLAISYEQYF | TGTGCCATCAGTGAGTCACTAGCGATCTCCTACGAGCAGTACTTC
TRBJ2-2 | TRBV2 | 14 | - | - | CASSERPNTGELFF | TGTGCCAGCAGCGAACGTCCGAACACCGGGGAGCTGTTTTTT
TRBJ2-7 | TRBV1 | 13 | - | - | CTSRTTKLYEQYF | TGCACCAGCAGGACTACGAAGCTCTACGAGCAGTACTTC
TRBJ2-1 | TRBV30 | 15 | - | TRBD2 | CAWSVWLAGGNEQFF | TGTGCCTGGAGTGTATGGCTAGCGGGAGGAAATGAGCAGTTCTTC
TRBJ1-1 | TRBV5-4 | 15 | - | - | CASSPFWGLNTEAFF | TGTGCCAGCAGCCCATTTTGGGGGCTGAACACTGAAGCTTTCTTT
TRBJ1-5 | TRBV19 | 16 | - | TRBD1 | CASSTKDRGRNQPQHF | TGTGCCAGTAGTACCAAGGACAGGGGCCGCAATCAGCCCCAGCATTTT
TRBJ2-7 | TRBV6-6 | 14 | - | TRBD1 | CASSYWTGFDEQYF | TGTGCCAGCAGTTACTGGACAGGGTTCGACGAGCAGTACTTC
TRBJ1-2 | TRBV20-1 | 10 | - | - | CSGPIYGYTF | TGCAGTGGGCCGATCTATGGCTACACCTTC
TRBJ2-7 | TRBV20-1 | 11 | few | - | CSATCEDEQYF | TGCAGTGCTACTTGCGAAGACGAGCAGTACTTC
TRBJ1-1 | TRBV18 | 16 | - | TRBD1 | CASSPKTGEGVGEAFF | TGTGCCAGCTCACCTAAGACAGGGGAAGGTGTTGGTGAAGCTTTCTTT
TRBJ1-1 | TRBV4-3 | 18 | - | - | CASSQDSPQGRWNTEAFF | TGCGCCAGCAGCCAAGATTCCCCACAGGGCCGTTGGAACACTGAAGCTTTCTTT
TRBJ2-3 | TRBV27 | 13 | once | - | CATLAPNTDTQYF | TGTGCCACTCTAGCGCCTAACACAGATACGCAGTATTTT
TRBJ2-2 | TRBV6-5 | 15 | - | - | CASSPRGRNPGELFF | TGTGCCAGCAGTCCCAGGGGACGAAACCCCGGGGAGCTGTTTTTT
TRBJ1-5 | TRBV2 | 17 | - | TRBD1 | CASRNPGQGEGNQPQHF | TGTGCCAGCAGAAATCCGGGACAGGGAGAGGGCAATCAGCCCCAGCATTTT
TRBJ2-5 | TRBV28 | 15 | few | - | CASSSKAEIQETQYF | TGTGCCAGCAGTTCTAAAGCGGAGATCCAAGAGACCCAGTACTTC
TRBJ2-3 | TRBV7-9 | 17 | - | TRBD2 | CASSLMSRAGTTDTQYF | TGTGCCAGCAGCTTAATGTCACGAGCGGGAACCACAGATACGCAGTATTTT
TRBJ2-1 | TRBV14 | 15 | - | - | CASSQDGVRGNEQFF | TGTGCCAGCAGCCAAGATGGTGTCAGAGGCAATGAGCAGTTCTTC
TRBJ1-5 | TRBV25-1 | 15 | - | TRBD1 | CASSEGQGADQPQHF | TGTGCCAGCAGTGAAGGACAGGGGGCGGATCAGCCCCAGCATTTT
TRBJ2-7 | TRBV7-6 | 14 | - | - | CASSVRRDSYEQYF | TGTGCCAGCAGCGTTCGGAGGGACTCCTACGAGCAGTACTTC
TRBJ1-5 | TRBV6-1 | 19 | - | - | CASSEPDKDRLYSNQPQHF | TGTGCCAGCAGTGAACCCGACAAAGACAGGCTGTATAGCAATCAGCCCCAGCATTTT
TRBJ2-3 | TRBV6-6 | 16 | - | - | CASSYLTSYGTDTQYF | TGTGCCAGCAGTTACTTGACTAGTTACGGCACAGATACGCAGTATTTT
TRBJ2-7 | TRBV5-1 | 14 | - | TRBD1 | CASSWGQGDYEQYF | TGCGCCAGCAGCTGGGGACAGGGGGACTACGAGCAGTACTTC
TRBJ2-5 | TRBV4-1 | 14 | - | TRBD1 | CASSPLDRGETQYF | TGCGCCAGCAGCCCCCTGGACAGGGGGGAGACCCAGTACTTC
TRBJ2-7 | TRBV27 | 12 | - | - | CASSPGGREQYF | TGTGCCAGCAGTCCGGGGGGCAGGGAGCAGTACTTC
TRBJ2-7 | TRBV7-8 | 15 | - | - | CASSLGFLALYEQYF | TGTGCCAGCAGCTTAGGTTTCCTAGCCCTCTACGAGCAGTACTTC
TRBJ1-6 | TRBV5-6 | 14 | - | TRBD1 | CASSWTGYNSPLHF | TGTGCCAGCAGCTGGACAGGGTATAATTCACCCCTCCACTTT
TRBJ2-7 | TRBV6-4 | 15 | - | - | CASSPGEGEGYEQYF | TGTGCCAGCAGTCCCGGGGAGGGGGAAGGCTACGAGCAGTACTTC
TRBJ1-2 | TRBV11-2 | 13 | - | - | CASSFRRGDGYTF | TGTGCCAGCAGCTTTAGGAGGGGAGATGGCTACACCTTC
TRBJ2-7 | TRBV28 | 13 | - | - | CASTPRGYYEQYF | TGTGCCAGCACCCCTCGCGGATACTACGAGCAGTACTTC
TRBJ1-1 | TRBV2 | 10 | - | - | CASQGFSAFF | TGTGCCAGCCAGGGGTTTTCAGCTTTCTTT
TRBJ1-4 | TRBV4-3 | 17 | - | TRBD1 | CASSQDWKQGAWEKLFF | TGCGCCAGCAGCCAAGATTGGAAACAGGGGGCTTGGGAAAAACTGTTTTTT
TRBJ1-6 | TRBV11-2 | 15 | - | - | CASSLGQSYNSPLHF | TGTGCCAGCAGCTTAGGACAGTCCTATAATTCACCCCTCCACTTT